A single T cell receptor (beta chain) is shown here with its context. The table came from immunoSEQ multiplex PCR; TCRdb's copy has only in-frame clones and leaves some out. The table records about 170,000 clones, about 85% of them present only once. This entry is derived from a study of blood T cell repertoires in COVID-19. Overall study context: PBMCs, B-cell-depleted T cells, or T cells provided the cDNA or gDNA that made up the material.

Input material: peripheral blood. The clonotype comes from a man aged 55 to 70 with acute or convalescent COVID-19.

CDR3 in amino acids: CASSPYAGNYGYTF. As DNA, the CDR3 is TGTGCCAGCAGCCCATATGCAGGGAACTATGGCTACACCTTC. This sequence joins TRBV11-2 and TRBJ1-2; tentative D call: TRBD1 (5 bases). This CDR3 has 14 residues. The V gene's germline CDR1 is SGHAT and CDR2 FQNNGV. Trimming shortened V by 5 bases and J by 2 bases, and 12 bases separated the two germline ends. Using reference TRBV11-2 and TRBJ1-2 for the parts outside the CDR3, the full variable domain is EAGVAQSPRYKIIEKRQSVAFWCNPISGHATLYWYQQILGQGPKLLIQFQNNGVVDDSQLPKDRFSAERLKGVDSTLKIQPAKLEDSAVYLCASSPYAGNYGYTFGSGTRLTVV.